This passage covers 32 T cell receptor beta chains from one sample sequenced in a study of tumor-infiltrating lymphocytes in oesophageal squamous cell carcinoma. TCRdb re-analysed the PCR reads in MiXCR, keeping a single row per CDR3 protein. The sample yields 18,000 or so distinct CDR3 sequences, about 43% seen once. Sequencing was performed on normal esophageal tissue next to the tumor. Every receptor here comes from a male donor with esophageal squamous cell carcinoma.

This clonotype was seen at least ten times. This CDR3 is CASSLPGAAYEQYF. As DNA, the CDR3 is TGTGCCAGCAGCCTGCCTGGGGCAGCCTACGAGCAGTACTTC. The chain recombines TRBV27 with TRBJ2-7, with a tentative D call TRBD1 (5 bases). The length of the CDR3 is 14 residues. Germline CDR1 is MNHEY and CDR2 is SMNVEV (reference sequence). Trimming removed 6 bases from V and 2 bases from J, with 14 bases in between.

The CDR3 sequence: CASSLRKGPAYEQYF. As DNA, the CDR3 is TGTGCCAGCAGCCTAAGGAAGGGGCCCGCCTACGAGCAGTACTTC. The V and J genes are TRBV7-3 and TRBJ2-5; tentative D call: TRBD1 (5 bases). The J call may be in error: the DNA end matches TRBJ2-7 better. This CDR3 comprises 15 residues. From germline, CDR1 is SGHTA and CDR2 FQGTGA.

This clonotype came up a few times. The CDR3 sequence: CASRGTSGRASVEQFF. CDR3 coding DNA: TGTGCCAGCAGAGGGACTAGCGGGAGGGCCTCGGTTGAGCAGTTCTTC. The chain links TRBV25-1 to TRBJ2-4, with 16 bases aligning to TRBD2. The J call is in doubt because the DNA end fits TRBJ2-1 better. CDR1 is MGHDK, CDR2 SYGVNS, per germline. This CDR3 comprises 16 residues.

This clonotype counts as medium-sized. The J gene is TRBJ2-7, the V gene TRBV7-9, with 7 bases identical to TRBD2. The CDR3 has 15 amino acids. V gave up 2 bases and J gave up 2 bases; unmatched junction bases: 6. Germline V gene lookup returns CDR1 SEHNR and CDR2 FQNEAQ (reference sequence). CDR3: CASSLTGEGAYEQYF. The DNA for the CDR3 is TGTGCCAGCAGCTTAACGGGGGAGGGAGCCTACGAGCAGTACTTC.

The J gene is TRBJ2-7, the V gene TRBV28, with 8 bases fitting TRBD1. TRBJ2-1 explains the end of the DNA better; the J call may be wrong. Germline CDR1 MDHEN, CDR2 SYDVKM. The CDR3 has 15 residues. The CDR3 here is CASSQDRAVYNEQFF. The CDR3 nucleotides read TGTGCCAGCAGCCAGGACAGGGCAGTTTACAATGAGCAGTTCTTC.

The sample holds many counts of this clonotype. The chain's CDR3 is CASSWRLAGESDTQYF. As DNA, the CDR3 is TGCGCCAGCAGCTGGAGACTAGCGGGAGAGTCAGATACGCAGTATTTT. The chain links TRBV5-1 to TRBJ2-3, with 12 nucleotides matching TRBD2. Trimming took 3 bases from V and 4 from J; bases not matched to a gene: 6. CDR1 and CDR2 from the germline V gene are SGHRS and YFSETQ. This CDR3 region has 16 residues.

This clonotype was counted at least ten times. Being one base from a much bigger clone, this may be a read error. This sequence joins TRBV6-2 or TRBV6-3 and TRBJ2-3; 9 nucleotides match TRBD2. V trimming: 11 bases; J trimming: 5 bases; junction bases outside the gene matches: 5. This CDR3 region has 12 residues. Germline V CDR1 and CDR2: MNHEY, SVGEGT. CDR3 protein: CAASTSGDTQYF. The CDR3 DNA reads as TGTGCCGCGTCGACTAGCGGAGATACGCAGTATTTT.

At least ten counts were recorded for this clonotype. The chain links TRBV6-1 to TRBJ2-7, with D possibly being TRBD1 (5 bases). The CDR3 consists of 13 residues. Trimming pared 6 bases from V and 3 bases from J, leaving 12 bases between. Germline-derived CDR1 and CDR2 are MNHNS and SASEGT. The CDR3 nucleotides read TGTGCCAGCAGACAGGTGAACCACTACGAGCAGTACTTC. Protein sequence: CASRQVNHYEQYF.

This clonotype was detected a few times. The chain links TRBV7-8 to TRBJ2-1, with 9 bases matching TRBD2. V lost 5 bases, J lost 0 bases, and 8 bases stayed unmatched. This CDR3 comprises 17 residues. Germline V gives CDR1 SGHVS, CDR2 FQNEAQ. CDR3 in amino acids: CASSRSRAGGSYNEQFF. The DNA for the CDR3 is TGTGCCAGCAGCCGAAGTAGAGCGGGAGGCTCCTACAATGAGCAGTTCTTC.

The genes are TRBV28 and TRBJ1-1, with 10 nucleotides matching TRBD1. Germline loops: CDR1 MDHEN, CDR2 SYDVKM. The CDR3 covers 17 residues. Losses at the gene ends were 4 bases for V and 0 bases for J; bases not matched to a gene: 8. Written as DNA, the CDR3 is TGTGCCAGCAGTTCTACCCGGACAGGGGGAATGAACACTGAAGCTTTCTTT. Translated, it gives CASSSTRTGGMNTEAFF.

This clonotype has at least ten counts. The rearrangement uses TRBV6-6 and TRBJ1-1, with a tentative D call TRBD1 (5 bases). This CDR3 spans 14 amino acids. The V gene lost 2 bases and the J gene lost 3 bases, with 10 bases spanning the gap. CDR1 is MNHNY and CDR2 is SVGAGI in the germline V gene (reference sequence). The CDR3 is CASSYGRGDTEAFF. The CDR3 nucleotides read TGTGCCAGCAGTTACGGACGGGGCGACACTGAAGCTTTCTTT.

This clonotype appeared a few times. A read error may be the cause here, since a much bigger clone is one base away. This chain uses TRBV27 with TRBJ2-1; 7 bases are a match to TRBD1. Germline loops: CDR1 MNHEY, CDR2 SMNVEV (reference sequence). After removal of 1 base from V and 10 bases from J, the junction contained 4 bases not matched to a gene. This CDR3 has 13 residues. CDR3 bases: TGTGCCAGCAGTTTATTACAGGGGTCCGAGCAGTTCTTC. Translating gives CASSLLQGSEQFF.

The CDR3 sequence is CASRIAGGGETQYF. CDR3 coding DNA: TGTGCCAGCAGAATAGCGGGGGGGGGAGAGACCCAGTACTTC. The chain combines TRBV7-2 with TRBJ2-5, with TRBD2 matching 11 bases. CDR3 length equals 14 residues. Germline V lookup: CDR1 SGHTA, CDR2 FQGNSA. Losses at the gene ends were 6 bases for V and 4 bases for J; bases not matched to a gene: 4.

This clonotype was observed a single time. The CDR3 is CAISTQVSYEQYF. CDR3 DNA: TGTGCCATCAGCACACAGGTTTCCTACGAGCAGTACTTC. The V call is TRBV10-3, the J call TRBJ2-4; D perhaps matches TRBD1 (5 bases). The J call may be incorrect, as the DNA end agrees better with TRBJ2-7. The germline gives CDR1 ENHRY, CDR2 SYGVKD. There are 13 residues in the CDR3.

This clonotype was picked up a small number of times. V usage is TRBV27 and J usage is TRBJ1-5; 8 bases fit TRBD1. J gave up 7 bases and V 2 bases, and 4 bases lay outside the gene matches. The CDR3 has 14 residues. Germline CDR1 and CDR2: MNHEY and SMNVEV (reference sequence). DNA of the CDR3: TGTGCCAGCAGTTTACGACAGGGGAACCAGCCCCAGCATTTT. It codes for CASSLRQGNQPQHF.

This clonotype was recorded many times. The V call is TRBV6-1, the J call TRBJ2-7; 7 bases agree with TRBD1. The CDR3 runs to 14 residues. CDR1 and CDR2 (germline): MNHNS, SASEGT. V trimming: 6 bases; J trimming: 1 base; junction bases outside the gene matches: 6. The CDR3 nucleotides read TGTGCCAGCAGAACCGACAGGGAATCCTACGAGCAGTACTTC. Residues: CASRTDRESYEQYF.

This clonotype was observed a handful of times. A much more abundant neighbour one base away suggests this may be a read error. V usage is TRBV10-2 and J usage is TRBJ2-7; 9 nucleotides align to TRBD2. This CDR3 is 15 amino acids long. CDR1 is WSHSY, CDR2 SAAADI, per germline. V lost 7 bases and J lost 7; bases outside the gene matches: 14. CDR3: CASNRAGGNYNEQYF. CDR3 sequence (DNA): TGCGCCAGCAACCGTGCGGGAGGGAACTACAATGAGCAGTACTTC.

This clonotype was seen repeatedly, ten times or more. The chain links TRBV27 to TRBJ2-2; D is perhaps TRBD1 (6 bases). Trimming pared 5 bases from V and 0 bases from J, leaving 22 bases between. The CDR3 loop spans 19 amino acids. Germline values: CDR1 MNHEY, CDR2 SMNVEV (reference sequence). The CDR3 DNA reads TGTGCCAGCAGTACACATATCCTTTTCAACAGGGCGAACACCGGGGAGCTGTTTTTT. Its protein product is CASSTHILFNRANTGELFF.

The chain uses TRBV6-2 or TRBV6-3 and TRBJ1-1; D unresolved. There are 13 residues in the CDR3. CDR1 is MNHEY, CDR2 SVGEGT, per germline. V was clipped by 5 bases and J by 5 bases, with 12 bases between them. CDR3 sequence reads: CASSEWGDTEAFF. The CDR3 region has the DNA TGTGCCAGCAGTGAATGGGGTGATACTGAAGCTTTCTTT.

This chain joins TRBV7-9 and TRBJ2-6; D not resolved. CDR1 is SEHNR and CDR2 is FQNEAQ in the germline V gene (reference sequence). The CDR3 sequence is 15 residues long. Trimming left V 5 bases short and J 2 bases short, with 10 bases between. DNA for the CDR3: TGTGCCAGCAGCACCAGTTTACCTGGGGCCAACGTCCTGACTTTC. Its translation: CASSTSLPGANVLTF.

This clonotype showed up just a few times. Because it lacks the conserved phenylalanine or tryptophan at the end, this CDR3 is likely a read error. Because the CDR3's place on the DNA is in doubt, the DNA is left out and the CDR3 is given as listed by TCRdb. The V call is TRBV28, the J call TRBJ2-6; no DNA check was done on the table's D call, TRBD2. The CDR3 comprises 17 residues, both ends counted. Germline CDR1 is MDHEN and CDR2 is SYDVKM. The CDR3 reads CASSLSFPSYNEQFFGA.

This chain connects TRBV7-6 to TRBJ2-5, with D unresolved. V lost 5 bases, J lost 11 bases, and 18 bases lay in between. Germline values: CDR1 SGHVS, CDR2 FNYEAQ. The CDR3 sequence is 13 residues long. Written as DNA, the CDR3 is TGTGCCAGCAGCCATCCTAGGGTAGGTGAGCAGTACTTC. Translated, it gives CASSHPRVGEQYF.

This rearrangement joins TRBV28 to TRBJ2-5, with TRBD1 matching 11 bases. The better agreement between TRBJ2-7 and the DNA end casts doubt on the J call. Looked up from germline, CDR1 is MDHEN and CDR2 is SYDVKM. The CDR3 extends over 15 amino acids. The CDR3 protein is CASHSFTGTGGEQYF. The DNA of the CDR3 is TGTGCCAGCCATTCATTTACTGGGACAGGGGGCGAGCAGTACTTC.

Of note for this clonotype: A read error is likely, as this CDR3 ends without the conserved phenylalanine or tryptophan. The limits of the CDR3 on the DNA are not certain, so only TCRdb's listed CDR3 is given. V gene TRBV4-1 combines with J gene TRBJ1-6; whether TRBD1, the table's D call, matches the DNA was not checked. The CDR3 is 10 residues long, ends included. Germline V lookup: CDR1 MGHRA, CDR2 YSYEKL. The chain's CDR3 is CASSHRQRTG.

This clonotype was detected ten times or more. This sequence joins TRBV2 and TRBJ2-7, with 12 nucleotides matching TRBD1. V lost 6 bases to trimming and J lost 3 bases; unmatched junction nucleotides: 6. Germline CDR1 reads SNHLY; CDR2 reads FYNNEI. This CDR3 comprises 15 residues. CDR3 region: CASRPGQGADYEQYF. CDR3 nucleotides: TGTGCCAGCAGGCCGGGACAGGGGGCCGACTACGAGCAGTACTTC.

This clonotype was observed many times. The chain combines TRBV10-2 with TRBJ1-2; no reliable D call. This CDR3 contains 13 residues. Trimming left V 3 bases short and J 13 bases short, with 18 bases between. Germline V gene lookup returns CDR1 WSHSY and CDR2 SAAADI. CDR3 DNA: TGCGCCAGCAGTGATTTAGGAGGCCTTCCCCCCACCTTC. Translation: CASSDLGGLPPTF.

The chain couples TRBV6-6 to TRBJ2-1; 7 positions agree with TRBD2. Unmatched junction bases numbered 6, after V lost 2 bases and J lost 5 bases. Germline-derived CDR1 and CDR2 are MNHNY and SVGAGI (reference sequence). This CDR3 has 15 residues. The CDR3 reads CASSYARDYNNEQFF. The CDR3 nucleotides are TGTGCCAGCAGTTACGCCAGGGACTACAACAATGAGCAGTTCTTC.

Note on this clonotype: Here the CDR3 omits its conserved ending phenylalanine or tryptophan, so a read error is the likely source. No DNA is shown, since the ends of the CDR3 on it are uncertain; the CDR3 is the one TCRdb lists. The chain uses TRBV7-6 and TRBJ2-6; the tabulated D call, TRBD2, remains unverified against the DNA. The CDR3 is 17 residues long, counting both termini. Looked up from germline, CDR1 is SGHVS and CDR2 is FNYEAQ. The CDR3: CASSLAPGSYNEQFFGP.

The genes are TRBV24-1 and TRBJ1-5; D call uncertain. The CDR3 runs to 14 residues. The germline V and J ends were trimmed by 3 bases and 4 bases, with 9 bases remaining between them. Germline V gene sequence: CDR1 KGHDR, CDR2 SFDVKD. CDR3 nucleotides: TGTGCCACCAGTGATGCCCCTGGAAATCAGCCCCAGCATTTT. This encodes CATSDAPGNQPQHF.

As regards this clonotype: Without the conserved terminal phenylalanine or tryptophan, this CDR3 likely stems from a read error. The limits of the CDR3 on the DNA are not certain, so only TCRdb's listed CDR3 is given. The gene calls are TRBV5-1 and TRBJ2-6; TRBD1 reflects the table's D call only, with no check against the DNA. Germline-derived CDR1 and CDR2 are SGHRS and YFSETQ. The CDR3 is 11 amino acids long, termini counted. The CDR3 is CASSLLGGQDT.

The table lists this clonotype with a few counts. The chain uses TRBV29-1 and TRBJ2-7; D remains ambiguous. The V gene lost 5 bases and the J gene lost 0 bases, with 14 bases spanning the gap. The length of the CDR3 is 14 residues. Germline V gene lookup returns CDR1 SQVTM and CDR2 ANQGSEA. The CDR3 DNA is TGCAGCGTTCTTTCGGAAAAAAGCTCCTACGAGCAGTACTTC. Protein product: CSVLSEKSSYEQYF.

This chain uses TRBV29-1 with TRBJ2-3; D ambiguous. Trimming stripped 0 bases from V and 4 bases from J, with 8 bases between. The germline V gene has CDR1 SQVTM and CDR2 ANQGSEA. The CDR3 totals 13 residues. CDR3 sequence: CSVEDGGADTQYF. CDR3 DNA sequence: TGCAGCGTTGAAGATGGTGGCGCAGATACGCAGTATTTT.